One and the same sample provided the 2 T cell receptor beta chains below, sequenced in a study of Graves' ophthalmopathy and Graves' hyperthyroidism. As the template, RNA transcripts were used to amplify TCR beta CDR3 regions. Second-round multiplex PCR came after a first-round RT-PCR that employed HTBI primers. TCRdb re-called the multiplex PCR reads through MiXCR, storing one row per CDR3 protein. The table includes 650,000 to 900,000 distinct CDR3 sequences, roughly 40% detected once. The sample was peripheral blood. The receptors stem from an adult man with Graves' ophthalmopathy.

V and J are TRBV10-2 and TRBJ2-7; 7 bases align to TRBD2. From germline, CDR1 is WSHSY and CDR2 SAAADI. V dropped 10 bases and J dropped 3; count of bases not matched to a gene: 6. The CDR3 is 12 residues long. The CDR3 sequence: CAIAPGGYEQYF. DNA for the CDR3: TGCGCCATTGCTCCGGGGGGCTACGAGCAGTACTTC.

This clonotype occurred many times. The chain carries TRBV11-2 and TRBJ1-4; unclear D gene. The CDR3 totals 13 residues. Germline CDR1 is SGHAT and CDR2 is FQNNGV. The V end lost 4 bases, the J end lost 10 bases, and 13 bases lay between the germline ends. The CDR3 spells CASSSFLVGKLFF. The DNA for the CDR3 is TGTGCCAGCAGCTCCTTTTTAGTGGGAAAACTGTTTTTT.